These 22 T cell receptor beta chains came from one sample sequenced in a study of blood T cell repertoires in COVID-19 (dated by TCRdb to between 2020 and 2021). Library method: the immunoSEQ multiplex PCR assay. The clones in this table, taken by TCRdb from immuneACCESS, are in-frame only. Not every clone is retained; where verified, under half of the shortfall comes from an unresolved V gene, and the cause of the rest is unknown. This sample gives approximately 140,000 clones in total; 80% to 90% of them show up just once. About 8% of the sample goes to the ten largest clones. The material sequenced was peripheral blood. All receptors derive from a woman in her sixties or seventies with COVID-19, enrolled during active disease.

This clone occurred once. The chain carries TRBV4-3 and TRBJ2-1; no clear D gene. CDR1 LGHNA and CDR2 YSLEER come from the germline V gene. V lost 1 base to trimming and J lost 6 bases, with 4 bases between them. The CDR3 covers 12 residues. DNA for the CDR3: TGCGCCAGCAGCCAAGTATCCAATGAGCAGTTCTTC. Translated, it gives CASSQVSNEQFF.

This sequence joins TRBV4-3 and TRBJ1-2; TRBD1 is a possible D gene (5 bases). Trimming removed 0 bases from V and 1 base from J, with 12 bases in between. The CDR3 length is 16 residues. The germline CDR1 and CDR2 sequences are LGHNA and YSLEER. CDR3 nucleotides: TGCGCCAGCAGCCAAGAGGTGGGAGGGGATAACTATGGCTACACCTTC. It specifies CASSQEVGGDNYGYTF.

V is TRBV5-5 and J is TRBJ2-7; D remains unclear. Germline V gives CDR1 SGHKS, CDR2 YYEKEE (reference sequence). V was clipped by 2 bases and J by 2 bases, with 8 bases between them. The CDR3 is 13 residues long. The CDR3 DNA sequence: TGTGCCAGCAGCTTCTCAGTTACCTACGAGCAGTACTTC. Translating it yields CASSFSVTYEQYF.

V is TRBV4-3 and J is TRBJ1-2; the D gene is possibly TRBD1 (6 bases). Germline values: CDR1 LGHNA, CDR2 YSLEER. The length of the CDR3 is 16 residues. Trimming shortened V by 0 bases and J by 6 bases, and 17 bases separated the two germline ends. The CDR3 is CASSQDRVPGADGYTF. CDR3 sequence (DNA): TGCGCCAGCAGCCAAGATAGAGTCCCAGGGGCGGATGGCTACACCTTC.

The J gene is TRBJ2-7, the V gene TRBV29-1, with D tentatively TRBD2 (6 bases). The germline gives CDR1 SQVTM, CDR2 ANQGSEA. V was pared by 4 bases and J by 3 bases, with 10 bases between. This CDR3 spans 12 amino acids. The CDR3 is CSVGRDDYEQYF. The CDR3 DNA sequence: TGCAGCGTTGGGCGGGACGACTACGAGCAGTACTTC.

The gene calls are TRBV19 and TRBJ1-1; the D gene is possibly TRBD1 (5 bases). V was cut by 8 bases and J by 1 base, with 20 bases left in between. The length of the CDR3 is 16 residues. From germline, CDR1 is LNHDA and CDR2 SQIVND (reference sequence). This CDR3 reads CASVGLINGGNTEAFF. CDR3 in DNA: TGTGCCAGTGTGGGGCTGATAAACGGGGGGAACACTGAAGCTTTCTTT.

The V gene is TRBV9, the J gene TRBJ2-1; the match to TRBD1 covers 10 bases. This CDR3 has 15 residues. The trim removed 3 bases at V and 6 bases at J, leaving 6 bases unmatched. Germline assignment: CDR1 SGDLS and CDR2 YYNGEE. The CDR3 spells CASSAGTGEGNEQFF. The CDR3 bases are TGTGCCAGCAGCGCCGGGACAGGGGAGGGCAATGAGCAGTTCTTC.

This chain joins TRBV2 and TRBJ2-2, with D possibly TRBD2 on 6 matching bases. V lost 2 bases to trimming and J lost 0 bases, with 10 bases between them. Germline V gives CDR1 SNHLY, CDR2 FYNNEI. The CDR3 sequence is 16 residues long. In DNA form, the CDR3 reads TGTGCCAGCAGTGAATCAGGGACTTCGAACACCGGGGAGCTGTTTTTT. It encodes CASSESGTSNTGELFF.

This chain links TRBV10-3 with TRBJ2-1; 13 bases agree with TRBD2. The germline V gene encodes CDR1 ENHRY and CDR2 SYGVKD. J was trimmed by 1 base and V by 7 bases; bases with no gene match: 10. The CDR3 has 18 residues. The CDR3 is CAITPTSGGISSYNEQFF. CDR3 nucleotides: TGTGCCATCACCCCGACTAGCGGGGGGATTTCTTCCTACAATGAGCAGTTCTTC.

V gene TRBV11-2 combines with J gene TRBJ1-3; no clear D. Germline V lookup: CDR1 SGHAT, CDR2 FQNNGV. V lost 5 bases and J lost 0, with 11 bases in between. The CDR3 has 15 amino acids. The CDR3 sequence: CASSPGRNSGNTIYF. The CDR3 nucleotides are TGTGCCAGCAGCCCCGGGAGAAACTCTGGAAACACCATATATTTT. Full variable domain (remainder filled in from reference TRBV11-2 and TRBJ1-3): EAGVAQSPRYKIIEKRQSVAFWCNPISGHATLYWYQQILGQGPKLLIQFQNNGVVDDSQLPKDRFSAERLKGVDSTLKIQPAKLEDSAVYLCASSPGRNSGNTIYFGEGSWLTVV.

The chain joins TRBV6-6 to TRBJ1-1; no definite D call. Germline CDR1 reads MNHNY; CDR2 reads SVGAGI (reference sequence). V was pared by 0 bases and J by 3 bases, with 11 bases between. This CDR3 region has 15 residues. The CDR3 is CASSYSRLEYTEAFF. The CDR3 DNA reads TGTGCCAGCAGTTACTCGCGTCTTGAATACACTGAAGCTTTCTTT.

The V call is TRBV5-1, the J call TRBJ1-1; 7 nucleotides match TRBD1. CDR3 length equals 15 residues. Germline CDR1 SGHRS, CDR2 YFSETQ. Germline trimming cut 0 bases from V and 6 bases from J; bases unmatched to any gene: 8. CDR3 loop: CASSLGGQINAEAFF. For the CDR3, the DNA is TGCGCCAGCAGCTTGGGGGGACAGATAAACGCTGAAGCTTTCTTT. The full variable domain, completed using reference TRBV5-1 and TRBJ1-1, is KAGVTQTPRYLIKTRGQQVTLSCSPISGHRSVSWYQQTPGQGLQFLFEYFSETQRNKGNFPGRFSGRQFSNSRSEMNVSTLELGDSALYLCASSLGGQINAEAFFGQGTRLTVV.

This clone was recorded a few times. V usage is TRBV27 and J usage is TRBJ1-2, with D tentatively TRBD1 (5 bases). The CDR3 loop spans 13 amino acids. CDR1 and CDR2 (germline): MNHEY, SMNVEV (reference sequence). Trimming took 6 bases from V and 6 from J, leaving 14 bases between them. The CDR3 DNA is TGTGCCAGCAGGTCTCTGATCAGGGATGGCTACACCTTC. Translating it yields CASRSLIRDGYTF.

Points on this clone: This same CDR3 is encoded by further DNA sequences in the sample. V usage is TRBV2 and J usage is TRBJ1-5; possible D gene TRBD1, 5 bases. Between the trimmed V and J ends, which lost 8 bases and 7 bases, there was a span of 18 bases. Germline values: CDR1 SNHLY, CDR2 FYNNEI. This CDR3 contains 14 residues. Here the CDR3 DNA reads TGTGCCAGCCGGGGGGGGAGCGCAGGGCAGCCCCAGCATTTT. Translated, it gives CASRGGSAGQPQHF.

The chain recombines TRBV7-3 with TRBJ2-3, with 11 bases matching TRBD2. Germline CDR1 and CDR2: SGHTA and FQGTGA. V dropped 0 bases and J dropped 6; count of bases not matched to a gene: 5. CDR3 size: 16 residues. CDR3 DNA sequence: TGTGCCAGCAGCTTAACTAGCGGGGGGGCGATTGATACGCAGTATTTT. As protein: CASSLTSGGAIDTQYF.

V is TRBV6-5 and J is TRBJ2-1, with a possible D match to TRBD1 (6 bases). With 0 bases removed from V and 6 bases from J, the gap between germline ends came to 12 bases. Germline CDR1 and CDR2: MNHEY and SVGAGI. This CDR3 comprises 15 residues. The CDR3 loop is CASSYSPTGINEQFF. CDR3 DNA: TGTGCCAGCAGTTACTCGCCTACAGGGATCAATGAGCAGTTCTTC.

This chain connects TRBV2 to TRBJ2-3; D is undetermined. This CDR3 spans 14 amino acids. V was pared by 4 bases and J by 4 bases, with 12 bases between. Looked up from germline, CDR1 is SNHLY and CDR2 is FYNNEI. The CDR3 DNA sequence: TGTGCCAGCAGTGGGCAGCTGGGCCCAGATACGCAGTATTTT. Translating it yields CASSGQLGPDTQYF.

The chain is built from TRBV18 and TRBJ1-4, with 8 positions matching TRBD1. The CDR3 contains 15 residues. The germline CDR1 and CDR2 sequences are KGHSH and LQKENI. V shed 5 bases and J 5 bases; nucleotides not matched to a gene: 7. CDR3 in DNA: TGTGCCAGCTCAACCGGACAGGGCGTGAATGAAAAACTGTTTTTT. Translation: CASSTGQGVNEKLFF.

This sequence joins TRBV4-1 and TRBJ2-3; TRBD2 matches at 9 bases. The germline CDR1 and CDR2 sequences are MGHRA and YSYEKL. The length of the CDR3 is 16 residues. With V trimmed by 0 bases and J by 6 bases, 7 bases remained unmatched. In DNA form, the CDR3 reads TGCGCCAGCAGCCAAGATGAGGCTAGCGGGGTCGATACGCAGTATTTT. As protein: CASSQDEASGVDTQYF.

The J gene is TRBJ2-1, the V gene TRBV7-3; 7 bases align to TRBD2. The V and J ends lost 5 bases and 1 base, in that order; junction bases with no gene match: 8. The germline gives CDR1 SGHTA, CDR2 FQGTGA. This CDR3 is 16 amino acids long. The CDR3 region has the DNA TGTGCCAGCAGCAGCCAAACGGGGGGTTCCTACAATGAGCAGTTCTTC. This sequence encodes CASSSQTGGSYNEQFF.

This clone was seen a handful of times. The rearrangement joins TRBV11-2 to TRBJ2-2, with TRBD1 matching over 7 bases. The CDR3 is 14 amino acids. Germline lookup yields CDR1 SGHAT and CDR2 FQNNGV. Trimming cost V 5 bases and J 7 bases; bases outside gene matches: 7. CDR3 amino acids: CASSTRTGIGELFF. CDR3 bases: TGTGCCAGCAGCACCAGGACAGGAATCGGGGAGCTGTTTTTT.

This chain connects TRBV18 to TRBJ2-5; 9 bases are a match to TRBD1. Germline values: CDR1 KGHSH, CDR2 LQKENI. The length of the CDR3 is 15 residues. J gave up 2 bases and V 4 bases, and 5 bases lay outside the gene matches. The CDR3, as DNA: TGTGCCAGCTCACTCTCCGGGACAGGGCAAGAGACCCAGTACTTC. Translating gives CASSLSGTGQETQYF.